This T cell receptor (beta chain) was sequenced for a study of T cell repertoires in cytomegalovirus infection (dated by TCRdb to between 2018 and 2021). For the study in its entirety: Donor HLA type was relevant to the analysis, because carriage of CMV infection together with the matching HLA type was indicated by public TCR beta signatures.

Overall study results and their limits: The ex vivo response was dominated by HLA-C-restricted CMV-specific TCR beta clonotypes, and the single most frequent clonotype in two of eight donors was supplied by these HLA-C-restricted clonotypes. Cumulative frequency of public TCR beta family members discriminated carriers of CMV infection plus the relevant HLA type in this cohort and an independent 352-donor cohort.

This clonotype occurred many times. Its recognized antigen is unknown. Per-base qualities were not stored, and no clone one base away is much larger. The CDR3 numbers 16 residues from cysteine through phenylalanine. The read is trimmed to its CDR3 DNA, 48 bases read in frame from base 1. V is cut by 2 bases and J by 2 bases, and the space between the germline ends is 16 bases. CDR1 and CDR2 were assigned from the germline V gene as SGHRS and YFSETQ. The instrument given in TCRdb is Illumina HiSeq 1500. TCRdb trimmed public reads at Q25 via fastp, called clones via MiXCR and kept in-frame beta chains. One record per CDR3 amino acid sequence lists the most common genes and DNA. Counted in this sample were almost 300,000 distinct CDR3 sequences; around 9.6% of them appeared once. The ten largest account for more than 2.5% of the sample.

The sequence is built from TRBV5-1 and TRBJ1-1, and TRBD1 may be the D gene, going by 6 matching bases. Source material: PBMCs. The sequence was obtained from a human donor in good health (CMV status not recorded). Some clones in this sample may be carry-over from other donors' samples. The CDR3 region has the sequence CASSFGQPAGNTEAFF. DNA sequence: TGCGCCAGCAGCTTCGGACAGCCAGCCGGTAACACTGAAGCTTTCTTT.